This T cell receptor (beta chain) was observed in a study of T cells in Graves' hyperthyroidism and ophthalmopathy. The wider study: Peripheral blood collection took place at initial diagnosis, before any treatment.

The study left out patients who had uncontrolled infection, other autoimmune disease, pregnancy or lactation. V shed 7 bases and J shed 0 bases, with 19 bases lying between them. The CDR3 covers 17 residues. Germline lookup yields CDR1 SNHLY and CDR2 FYNNEI. Study-wide results and caveats: In blood, most of the thyroid clonotypes expanded above 0.001 were also present.

Amplification of TCR beta CDR3 regions was performed using RNA transcripts as template. A set of HTBI primers served as the primers for a first-round RT-PCR of the TCR CDR3. TCRdb re-called the multiplex PCR reads through MiXCR, storing one row per CDR3 protein. Of hundreds of thousands of distinct CDR3 sequences listed, 14% are singletons. This clonotype was seen many times. Its antigen is undetermined. The sample taken for sequencing was blood. The sequence derives from a woman under 30 with Graves' hyperthyroidism. V is TRBV2 and J is TRBJ1-3; weak D call: TRBD1 (5 bases). The CDR3 loop is CASTPKEWGFSGNTIYF. Here the CDR3 DNA reads TGTGCCAGCACCCCGAAAGAATGGGGGTTCTCTGGAAACACCATATATTTT.